The 32 T cell receptor beta chains below come from one sample, sequenced in a study of radiotherapy plus CTLA-4 blockade in lung cancer. Clones were read by immunoSEQ multiplex PCR, and TCRdb kept only the in-frame ones, dropping some. The sample carries about 51,000 clones, roughly 77% recorded once. The sample in question was peripheral blood, obtained from a patient treated with radiotherapy plus ipilimumab. The origin of the receptors is a human donor with non-small cell lung cancer who had a complete response to radiotherapy plus ipilimumab.

The chain recombines TRBV2 with TRBJ2-4; a weak D match, TRBD1 (5 bases). Trimming pared 10 bases from V and 1 base from J, leaving 17 bases between. The CDR3 runs 15 residues. Germline CDR1 SNHLY, CDR2 FYNNEI. DNA of the CDR3: TGTGCCACCATGGGGCCCAGCCGTGCCAAAAACATTCAGTACTTC. It translates to CATMGPSRAKNIQYF.

The chain combines TRBV5-4 with TRBJ1-4, with 7 bases that match TRBD1. CDR3 size: 15 residues. The V gene's germline CDR1 is SGHNT and CDR2 YYREEE (reference sequence). J gave up 1 base and V 4 bases, and 4 bases lay outside the gene matches. CDR3 residues: CASSPGQRTNEKLFF. In DNA, the CDR3 is TGTGCCAGCAGCCCGGGACAGAGAACTAATGAAAAACTGTTTTTT.

The V gene is TRBV18, the J gene TRBJ1-2, with 10 bases fitting TRBD1. This CDR3 has 15 residues. Per germline, CDR1 KGHSH and CDR2 LQKENI. V lost 3 bases to trimming and J lost 8 bases; unmatched junction nucleotides: 9. The CDR3 spells CASSPPGQGSEGYTF. The CDR3 DNA is TGTGCCAGCTCACCTCCGGGACAGGGGTCGGAGGGCTACACCTTC.

This clone showed up just a few times. The chain is built from TRBV5-1 and TRBJ2-2; the D gene is possibly TRBD1 (6 bases). The CDR3 spans 15 residues. The V end was cut by 1 base, the J end by 6 bases, with 13 bases between. Per germline, CDR1 SGHRS and CDR2 YFSETQ. For the CDR3, the DNA is TGCGCCAGCAGCTTGCTCATGACAGGAGCCGGGGAGCTGTTTTTT. Translation: CASSLLMTGAGELFF.

The rearrangement joins TRBV29-1 to TRBJ2-7, with TRBD1 as a possible D gene (7 bases). Trimming removed 1 base from V and 5 bases from J, with 12 bases in between. This CDR3 contains 13 residues. CDR1 is SQVTM and CDR2 is ANQGSEA in the germline V gene. The CDR3 DNA is TGCAGCGTTGAAGGGGCAGGGGGGAACGAGCAGTACGTC. Its translation is CSVEGAGGNEQYV.

V usage is TRBV7-2 and J usage is TRBJ1-4; D possibly corresponds to TRBD1 (5 bases). The CDR3 loop spans 13 amino acids. With 5 bases removed from V and 7 bases from J, the gap between germline ends came to 11 bases. CDR1 and CDR2 from the germline V gene are SGHTA and FQGNSA. The CDR3 loop reads CASSLYRSEKLFF. CDR3 nucleotide sequence: TGTGCCAGCAGCCTCTACAGGAGTGAAAAACTGTTTTTT. The whole variable domain, filled in from reference TRBV7-2 and TRBJ1-4, reads GAGVSQSPSNKVTEKGKDVELRCDPISGHTALYWYRQSLGQGLEFLIYFQGNSAPDKSGLPSDRFSAERTGGSVSTLTIQRTQQEDSAVYLCASSLYRSEKLFFGSGTQLSVL.

The chain couples TRBV10-3 to TRBJ1-5, with TRBD1 matching 7 bases. Unmatched junction bases numbered 5, after V lost 2 bases and J lost 7 bases. Germline CDR1 is ENHRY and CDR2 is SYGVKD. This CDR3 has 14 residues. DNA of the CDR3: TGTGCCATCAGTGAGACCACAGGGGACCAGCCCCAGCATTTT. Protein sequence: CAISETTGDQPQHF.

The chain has TRBV6-6 and TRBJ2-5; 7 bases are a match to TRBD1. Germline V gene lookup returns CDR1 MNHNY and CDR2 SVGAGI (reference sequence). The length of the CDR3 is 16 residues. The trim removed 5 bases at V and 2 bases at J, leaving 11 bases unmatched. CDR3 nucleotides: TGTGCCAGCAGTCGCGCGACAGGGAGTCAACAAGAGACCCAGTACTTC. This gives the protein CASSRATGSQQETQYF.

This clone was seen once. The V gene is TRBV6-1, the J gene TRBJ2-7; TRBD2 agrees at 12 bases. CDR1 is MNHNS and CDR2 is SASEGT in the germline V gene. There are 14 residues in the CDR3. V lost 6 bases and J lost 4; bases outside the gene matches: 4. The CDR3 sequence is CASSRLAGEYEQYV. CDR3 DNA: TGTGCCAGCAGCCGACTAGCGGGAGAATACGAGCAGTACGTC.

The chain joins TRBV29-1 to TRBJ2-1, with 9 bases aligning to TRBD1. CDR3 size: 12 residues. Germline-derived CDR1 and CDR2 are SQVTM and ANQGSEA. Trimming at V came to 6 bases and at J to 4 bases, leaving 1 base not matched to a gene. Here the CDR3 reads CSVGQGYNEQFF. The CDR3 region has the DNA TGCAGCGTGGGACAGGGATACAATGAGCAGTTCTTC.

The chain employs TRBV25-1 and TRBJ1-2; 7 nucleotides line up with TRBD1. V dropped 8 bases and J dropped 4; count of bases not matched to a gene: 13. Germline values: CDR1 MGHDK, CDR2 SYGVNS. The CDR3 runs 15 residues. The CDR3 loop reads CASGRSTGKGYGYTF. The CDR3 coding sequence is TGTGCCAGCGGAAGGTCGACAGGGAAAGGCTATGGCTACACCTTC.

The J gene is TRBJ2-2, the V gene TRBV27; 8 bases are shared with TRBD1. CDR3 size: 17 residues. Germline V gene data show CDR1 as MNHEY and CDR2 as SMNVEV (reference sequence). With V trimmed by 3 bases and J by 4 bases, 10 bases remained unmatched. DNA for the CDR3: TGTGCCAGCAGTTTCGGCAGGGGGCTTCGTGGCACCGGGGAGCTGTTTTTT. It specifies CASSFGRGLRGTGELFF.

Of note for this clone: The same CDR3 also results from other DNA sequences found in this sample. The genes are TRBV7-8 and TRBJ2-7; 7 bases are shared with TRBD1. CDR1 is SGHVS, CDR2 FQNEAQ, per germline. V lost 3 bases and J lost 6; bases outside the gene matches: 11. The CDR3 runs to 15 residues. For the CDR3, the DNA is TGTGCCAGCAGCTTGGGGAACAGGGGATTGGGCGAGCAGTACTTC. Amino acid sequence: CASSLGNRGLGEQYF.

The V and J genes are TRBV5-1 and TRBJ1-1; the D gene is possibly TRBD1 (6 bases). Trimming stripped 4 bases from V and 10 bases from J, with 17 bases between. The CDR3 consists of 13 residues. Per the germline V gene, CDR1 is SGHRS and CDR2 is YFSETQ. The CDR3: CASSRLTGYRAFF. Written as DNA, the CDR3 is TGCGCCAGCAGCCGCCTTACAGGGTATAGAGCTTTCTTT.

This CDR3 reads CASSLADRGRSGEETQYF. As DNA, the CDR3 is TGCGCCAGCAGCTTGGCCGACAGGGGGCGATCCGGGGAAGAGACCCAGTACTTC. The chain links TRBV5-1 to TRBJ2-5; 10 bases agree with TRBD1. Germline lookup yields CDR1 SGHRS and CDR2 YFSETQ. With 0 bases clipped from V and 3 bases from J, the junction kept 11 bases outside the gene matches. The CDR3 is made up of 18 amino acids.

J is TRBJ2-5 and V is TRBV6-1, with 7 bases identical to TRBD1. The CDR3 sequence is 15 residues long. V gave up 2 bases and J gave up 3 bases; unmatched junction bases: 6. Germline V gene data show CDR1 as MNHNS and CDR2 as SASEGT. CDR3 region: CASSEPGQYKETQYF. The CDR3 DNA reads TGTGCCAGCAGTGAACCGGGACAGTACAAAGAGACCCAGTACTTC.

V usage is TRBV12-5 and J usage is TRBJ2-3; 15 positions agree with TRBD2. V trimming: 5 bases; J trimming: 1 base; junction bases outside the gene matches: 10. This CDR3 is 19 amino acids long. Per germline, CDR1 LGHNT and CDR2 FRNRAP. The CDR3 bases are TGTGCTAGTGGTCCGGGGGGACTAGCGGGAGGCGCTGGCACAGATACGCAGTATTTT. Encoded protein: CASGPGGLAGGAGTDTQYF.

The J gene is TRBJ2-1, the V gene TRBV19, with D perhaps TRBD1 (6 bases). Germline lookup yields CDR1 LNHDA and CDR2 SQIVND (reference sequence). CDR3 length equals 13 residues. Trimming took 9 bases from V and 2 from J, leaving 11 bases between them. The CDR3 sequence is CASSDSTYNEQFF. As DNA, the CDR3 is TGTGCCAGCTCGGACAGTACCTACAATGAGCAGTTCTTC.

The chain carries TRBV6-5 and TRBJ2-7; the D gene is possibly TRBD1 (6 bases). V was trimmed by 8 bases and J by 0 bases, leaving 14 bases between them. CDR3 length equals 14 residues. Per germline, CDR1 MNHEY and CDR2 SVGAGI. For the CDR3, the DNA is TGTGCCAGCTCTGACAGGTGGAGCTCCTACGAGCAGTACTTC. It is translated as CASSDRWSSYEQYF.

This chain joins TRBV7-2 and TRBJ2-5, with 10 bases matching TRBD1. The CDR3 is 15 residues long. The germline V gene has CDR1 SGHTA and CDR2 FQGNSA. With V trimmed by 5 bases and J by 2 bases, 5 bases remained unmatched. The CDR3 region has the DNA TGTGCCAGCAGCCGCCGGGACAGGGGTCAAGAGACCCAGTACTTC. Its translation: CASSRRDRGQETQYF.

V and J are TRBV6-5 and TRBJ1-6; possible D gene TRBD1, 5 bases. The CDR3 totals 13 residues. Germline loops: CDR1 MNHEY, CDR2 SVGAGI. Trimming took off 8 bases at V and 4 bases at J, with 9 bases between the two ends. CDR3 DNA: TGTGCCAGCCGCAGGGAATATAATTCACCCCTCCACTTT. Protein: CASRREYNSPLHF.

The chain is built from TRBV4-3 and TRBJ2-1, with 10 nucleotides matching TRBD2. This CDR3 has 17 residues. The germline CDR1 and CDR2 sequences are LGHNA and YSLEER. Trimming at V came to 0 bases and at J to 2 bases, leaving 4 bases not matched to a gene. The CDR3 spells CASSQESGLAAYNEQFF. CDR3 DNA: TGCGCCAGCAGCCAAGAAAGTGGACTAGCGGCCTACAATGAGCAGTTCTTC.

The chain carries TRBV27 and TRBJ2-7, with TRBD1 matching over 9 bases. This CDR3 spans 15 amino acids. Trimming cost V 5 bases and J 5 bases; bases outside gene matches: 10. Germline CDR1 and CDR2: MNHEY and SMNVEV (reference sequence). CDR3 DNA: TGTGCCAGCAGTGCCTGGGACAGGGCTTCGGACGAGCAGTACTTC. This gives the protein CASSAWDRASDEQYF.

This clone was recorded only once. CDR3 sequence: CASSLLTIPYF. For the CDR3, the DNA is TGTGCCAGCAGCTTATTGACTATTCCGTACTTC. The chain employs TRBV11-2 and TRBJ2-5; the D gene is possibly TRBD2 (5 bases). The CDR3 runs 11 residues. Germline CDR1 SGHAT, CDR2 FQNNGV. V lost 2 bases, J lost 13 bases, and 11 bases lay in between.

The V gene is TRBV5-8, the J gene TRBJ1-2; D is uncertain. Deletions cut 4 bases from V and 4 bases from J, with 17 bases between. The CDR3 extends over 15 amino acids. Germline CDR1 is SGHTS and CDR2 is YDEGEE. CDR3 nucleotides: TGTGCCAGCAGCCCCCAGACACAACGGGGCTATGGCTACACCTTC. Protein product: CASSPQTQRGYGYTF.

In its sample, this clone was seen a few times. CDR3: CASSLNYRGETQYF. CDR3 nucleotides: TGTGCCAGCAGCTTGAATTACAGGGGAGAGACCCAGTACTTC. The rearrangement uses TRBV5-6 and TRBJ2-5; 7 bases map to TRBD1. The V and J ends lost 1 base and 4 bases, in that order; junction bases with no gene match: 4. The CDR3 loop spans 14 amino acids. Per germline, CDR1 SGHDT and CDR2 YYEEEE.

The chain employs TRBV10-3 and TRBJ2-1, with TRBD2 identical over 8 bases. V was clipped by 3 bases and J by 10 bases; unmatched bases: 8. In germline, CDR1 is ENHRY, CDR2 SYGVKD. The CDR3 spans 14 residues. The CDR3 DNA follows: TGTGCCATCAGTGACTCCGGGGGGGCCAGGGAGCAGTTCTTC. Its protein product is CAISDSGGAREQFF.

The gene calls are TRBV5-1 and TRBJ2-1; TRBD2 is a possible D gene (5 bases). Looked up from germline, CDR1 is SGHRS and CDR2 is YFSETQ. Trimming pared 4 bases from V and 0 bases from J, leaving 14 bases between. This CDR3 contains 16 residues. In nucleotides, the CDR3 is TGCGCCAGCAGCAAAGTTCGGGCGGGCTCCTACAATGAGCAGTTCTTC. Its translation: CASSKVRAGSYNEQFF. Supplemented by reference TRBV5-1 and TRBJ2-1, the full variable domain reads KAGVTQTPRYLIKTRGQQVTLSCSPISGHRSVSWYQQTPGQGLQFLFEYFSETQRNKGNFPGRFSGRQFSNSRSEMNVSTLELGDSALYLCASSKVRAGSYNEQFFGPGTRLTVL.

This rearrangement joins TRBV6-5 to TRBJ1-6; D not resolved. With 2 bases removed from V and 7 bases from J, the gap between germline ends came to 12 bases. Germline loops: CDR1 MNHEY, CDR2 SVGAGI. This CDR3 comprises 15 residues. The DNA of the CDR3 is TGTGCCAGCAGTTACCTCGCCCAGGCAAATTCACCCCTCCACTTT. This gives the protein CASSYLAQANSPLHF.

This clone occurred a few times. V usage is TRBV7-9 and J usage is TRBJ1-1; D is unresolved. CDR3 length equals 13 residues. Germline V gene lookup returns CDR1 SEHNR and CDR2 FQNEAQ (reference sequence). Trimming shortened V by 0 bases and J by 5 bases, and 7 bases separated the two germline ends. DNA for the CDR3: TGTGCCAGCAGCTTAGCTGAGGATACTGAAGCTTTCTTT. Encoded protein: CASSLAEDTEAFF.

The rearrangement links TRBV7-9 to TRBJ1-1, with unresolved D. Germline CDR1 SEHNR, CDR2 FQNEAQ (reference sequence). Trimming took off 6 bases at V and 1 base at J, with 15 bases between the two ends. The CDR3 contains 15 residues. The CDR3 loop reads CASSRNMGPNTEAFF. In DNA form, the CDR3 reads TGTGCCAGCAGTCGCAACATGGGCCCGAACACTGAAGCTTTCTTT. The full variable domain, its missing parts supplied by reference TRBV7-9 and TRBJ1-1, is DTGVSQNPRHKITKRGQNVTFRCDPISEHNRLYWYRQTLGQGPEFLTYFQNEAQLEKSRLLSDRFSAERPKGSFSTLEIQRTEQGDSAMYLCASSRNMGPNTEAFFGQGTRLTVV.

V usage is TRBV5-1 and J usage is TRBJ2-7; D remains ambiguous. The CDR3 spans 12 residues. Trimming pared 8 bases from V and 4 bases from J, leaving 13 bases between. Germline-derived CDR1 and CDR2 are SGHRS and YFSETQ. The CDR3 loop reads CASFPRLYEQYF. CDR3 sequence (DNA): TGCGCCAGTTTTCCTCGACTTTACGAGCAGTACTTC.